This entry is about one T cell receptor beta chain. Its antigen has not been determined. No clone much larger than this one lies a single base away; base qualities are absent. The cohort was made up of 500 to 850 healthy bone marrow donors. Cohort members were all nominally healthy when sampled, although unrecorded immune exposures were likely present. The donor tested CMV seronegative, placing the donor among the 350 to 400 seronegative members of the cohort. Every donor gave a peripheral blood sample, and the peripheral blood mononuclear cells from that sample were used for TCR beta sequencing. Genomic DNA extraction from the blood cell samples was performed with the Qiagen DNeasy Blood Extraction Kit. The CDR3 has 13 amino acids, counting the end cysteine and phenylalanine. CDR3 DNA only is kept here, 39 bases in frame from base 1. CDR1 and CDR2, per the germline V gene, are MDHEN and SYDVKM. V sheds 7 bases and J sheds 3 bases, leaving 11 bases between their ends.

This sample is part of a study of cytomegalovirus exposure and HLA in healthy donors (dated by TCRdb to about 2017). Regarding the complete study: In an earlier analysis of about 560 of the donors, 250 to 300 Gb of sequence data and approximately 120 million unique TCR beta sequences from roughly 200 million T cells were reported. An early release covering around 630 HLA-typed donors comprised about 300 gigabases of sequencing data and roughly 86 million unique TCR sequences. Among the approximately 400 genotyped donors, approximately 76% belonged to the genetic ancestry cluster associated with self-reported Caucasian donors. The study aimed to test whether cataloging public T cell receptors could reveal signatures of past pathogen exposure. The study profiled the T cell repertoires of hundreds of subjects by immunosequencing and related them to cytomegalovirus serostatus. Besides the first cohort of roughly 660 subjects, a separate validation cohort made up of around 120 different subjects was used. To predict cytomegalovirus infection status, the study combined high-throughput TCR immunosequencing, statistical association of individual TCRs with disease status, and machine learning. In a later analysis, previously published TCR beta repertoires from several hundred donors were re-analyzed and high-resolution HLA genotyping was added so that TCR occurrence patterns could be studied. In the later analysis, no new phenotypic data were used to find candidate immune exposures; instead, reliance was placed on TCR beta sequences and their occurrence across donors. To decide whether each TCR beta V gene segment behaved as functional or pseudogenic, an earlier analysis of fewer than 750 of the donors relied on high-throughput TCR beta sequencing. Donor age, sex, ethnicity and CMV serostatus were compiled together with the repertoire data. A later genetic analysis used genome-wide SNP genotypes for 398 of the 666 donors, treating that subset as a discovery cohort. All discovery cohort repertoires had been generated on a single sequencing platform. Class I and class II HLA loci were covered by the typing at four-digit resolution. The number of typed donors differed by locus: roughly 620-630 for A, B, C, DRB1 and DQB1; 500 to 550 for DQA1; roughly 600 for DPA1; and about 470 for DPB1. Four or five DR-DQ haplotypes were handled as single units for association and clustering because linkage in the cohort was strong. Among about 390 genotyped donors of the cohort, an average of 235,054 unique TCR beta nucleotide sequences were sequenced per donor, roughly 18% of them non-productive.

General study outcomes and caveats: Because some donors lacked HLA typing at each locus, the association tests relied only on the typed subset. Most TCR sequences were seen in very few donors, while some public TCRs were found in many individuals. A further reported finding was that TCR beta sequences accurately predicted the HLA-A and HLA-B alleles for most subjects in the first cohort. A later analysis found that TCR association rates varied across HLA loci, with DRB1 alleles showing the most associated TCRs and HLA-C alleles the fewest. Three of the identified cytomegalovirus-associated TCR beta chains were confirmed in vitro to be specific for cytomegalovirus antigens. A cluster of highly shared sequence variants was judged likely to be a technical artifact of the sequencing pipeline. Because counts were too low, under 20 rarely observed V segments, including chromosome 9 orphons, were left out of the earlier analysis of a few hundred of the donors. A later genetic analysis associated a missense DCLRE1C variant with V-gene and J-gene trimming of TCR beta chains, and an independent cohort replicated the association. A later genetic analysis reported fewer N-insertions in productive TCRs among donors in an Asian-associated ancestry cluster than the 666-donor mean. The study listed 150 to 200 TCR beta chains as associated with cytomegalovirus. CMV serostatus was the only immune exposure information available for the cohort. Linkage disequilibrium might explain the correlated functional status among segregating V segments, but an unknown experimental factor could not be ruled out. A later analysis reported that several top co-occurrence clusters appeared linked to parvovirus B19, influenza, CMV and Epstein-Barr virus. According to a later analysis, most CMV-associated TCR beta chains appeared to be HLA-restricted, and the HLA associations seemed to be driven largely by CMV exposure. The classifier was reported to diagnose cytomegalovirus status with high specificity and sensitivity in both the original cohort and the validation cohort. In an earlier analysis of over 550 of the donors, most TCR beta V segments were observed in productive rearrangements about 90% or about 30% of the time, broadly matching IMGT annotations. The presence/absence analyses assumed that sequencing depth was roughly uniform across donors, and that assumption may not be true. It was suggested by the authors that the approach could potentially be generalized to other disease states and immunological phenotypes. At a false discovery rate of 0.05, a later analysis linked around 17,000 TCR beta sequences to specific HLA alleles. In a later analysis, HLA-associated TCR beta chains were found to be more clonally expanded and to have lower generation probabilities than equally common non-associated chains. Only TCR beta chains were sequenced in this cohort, and the absence of alpha or paired-chain data limited detectable features. Some IMGT-functional V segments, including TRBV6-2 and TRBV6-3, could not be distinguished by the 87-base-pair reads and were therefore excluded. Assigning TCR associations to individual alleles was difficult when HLA alleles, especially DR and DQ, strongly co-occurred.

Receptor libraries were prepared by the immunoSEQ multiplex PCR assay. The multiplex PCR relied on a mix of 60 forward primers for TCR Vbeta segments and 13 reverse primers for TCR Jbeta segments. Amplification of the CDR3 region of rearranged TCR beta genes was performed with a multiplex PCR assay on genomic DNA. The amplified TCR beta libraries were sequenced on the Illumina HiSeq System as 87-base-pair reads. The authors' analysis ran thus. A later analysis tallied some 79 million unique TCR beta chains across the roughly 610 repertoires, and 10 million to 11 million of those chains were shared by two or more donors. Raw reads were error-corrected and collapsed into unique sequences with a nearest-neighbor algorithm that merged closely related sequences to remove PCR and sequencing errors. V, D and J gene segments were assigned by aligning CDR3 sequences to IMGT reference sequences. For a sequence to be retained, a match of at least six nucleotides was required to both a V gene segment and a J gene segment. Rearrangements were called productive when the CDR3 lacked stop codons and stayed in frame with V and J; all others were non-productive. Following IMGT convention, CDR3 was defined as the stretch from the second conserved V-encoded cysteine to the conserved J-encoded phenylalanine. The earlier analysis of about 620 of the donors excluded sequences that lacked an unambiguous match to a single V gene segment. In an earlier analysis of several hundred of the donors, V segments were called functional above 56.7% productive rearrangements and were called segregating when the between-donor standard deviation exceeded 5%. A statistical classification framework was built for diagnosing cytomegalovirus status from the catalog of TCR beta chain sequences. In a later analysis, V and J genes were assigned by comparing TCR nucleotide sequences against IMGT/GENE-DB human TR gene sequences. Using the TCRdist pipeline, a later analysis assigned CDR3 sequences along with most-parsimonious VDJ recombination scenarios. In a later analysis, each TCR beta chain was defined by its CDR3 amino acid sequence together with its V-gene family, and reads without a unique V-gene family were excluded. To address suspected cross-contamination and a sequencing artifact, a later analysis removed over 500 highly shared, low-generation-probability nucleotide sequences. For each public chain, a later analysis derived a clonal expansion index from normalized ranks of inferred template counts within each repertoire. In a later analysis, generation probabilities were computed using a VDJ recombination model fitted to out-of-frame rearrangements, and the results were checked against IGoR. Hypergeometric tests were used in a later analysis to score TCR-TCR, TCR-HLA and TCR-CMV co-occurrence, with a repertoire-size bias correction applied to the TCR pairs. A later analysis estimated false discovery rates by permuting HLA or CMV assignments 20 times. In a later analysis, co-occurring TCRs were grouped using DBSCAN, with TCRdist sequence similarity added in when clustering inside HLA-allele-positive subsets. Repertoires with fewer than 30,000 or more than 120,000 public chains, plus five repertoires with anomalous nucleotide sharing, were excluded from co-occurrence clustering. The table comes from immuneACCESS by way of TCRdb, which keeps in-frame sequences with V and J called. Part of the clones is missing from these tables; in studies checked, under half for an unresolved V gene and the rest for unknown reasons. The V and J calls and clone size come from that table; D and trimming were worked out from the DNA. This sample lists around 150,000 clones; 88% were detected once. The ten largest clones capture 0.4% to 0.55% of the sample.

The source is a middle-aged woman in good health and CMV-seronegative. The sequenced sample was PBMCs. The sequence links TRBV28 to TRBJ2-3; the D gene cannot be resolved reliably. The CDR3 region has the sequence CASNSPRTDTQYF. The nucleotides are TGTGCCAGCAATTCGCCGAGGACAGATACGCAGTATTTT.